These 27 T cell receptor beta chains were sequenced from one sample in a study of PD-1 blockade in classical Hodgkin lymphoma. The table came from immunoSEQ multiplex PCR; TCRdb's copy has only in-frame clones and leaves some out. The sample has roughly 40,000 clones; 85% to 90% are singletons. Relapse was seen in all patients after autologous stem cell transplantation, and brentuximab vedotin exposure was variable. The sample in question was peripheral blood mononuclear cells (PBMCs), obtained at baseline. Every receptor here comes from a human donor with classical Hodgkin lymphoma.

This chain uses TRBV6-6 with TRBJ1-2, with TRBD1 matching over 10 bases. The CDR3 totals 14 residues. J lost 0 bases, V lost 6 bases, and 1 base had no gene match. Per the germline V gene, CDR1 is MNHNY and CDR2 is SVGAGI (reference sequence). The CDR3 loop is CASRGQGPNYGYTF. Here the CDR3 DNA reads TGTGCCAGCAGGGGACAGGGGCCTAACTATGGCTACACCTTC.

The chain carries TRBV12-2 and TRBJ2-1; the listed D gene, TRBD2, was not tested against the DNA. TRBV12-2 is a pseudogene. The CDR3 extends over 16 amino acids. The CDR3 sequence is CASRLVAGGPYNEQFF. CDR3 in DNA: TGTGCAAGTCGCTTAGTAGCGGGGGGGCCCTACAATGAGCAGTTCTTC.

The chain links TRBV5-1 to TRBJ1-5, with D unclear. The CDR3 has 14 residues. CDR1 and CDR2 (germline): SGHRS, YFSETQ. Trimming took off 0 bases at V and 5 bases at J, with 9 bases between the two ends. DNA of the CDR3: TGCGCCAGCAGCTTGGAAGGGAGATATCAGCCCCAGCATTTT. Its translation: CASSLEGRYQPQHF.

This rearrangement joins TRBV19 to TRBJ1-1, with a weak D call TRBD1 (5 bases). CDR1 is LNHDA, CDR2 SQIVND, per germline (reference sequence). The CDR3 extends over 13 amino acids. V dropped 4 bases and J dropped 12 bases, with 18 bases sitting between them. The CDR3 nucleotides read TGTGCCAGTAGTACCCAAAACGGCGGGGCTCCTTTCTTT. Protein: CASSTQNGGAPFF.

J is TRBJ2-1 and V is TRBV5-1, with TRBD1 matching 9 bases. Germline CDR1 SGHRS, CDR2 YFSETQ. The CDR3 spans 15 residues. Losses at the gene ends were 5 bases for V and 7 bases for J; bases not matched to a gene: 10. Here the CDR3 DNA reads TGCGCCAGCAGATACCGGGGACAGGGAAGGAATGAGCAGTTCTTC. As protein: CASRYRGQGRNEQFF.

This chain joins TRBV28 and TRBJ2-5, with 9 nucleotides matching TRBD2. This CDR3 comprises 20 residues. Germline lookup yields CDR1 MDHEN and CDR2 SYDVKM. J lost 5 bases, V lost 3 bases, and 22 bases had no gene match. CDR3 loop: CASSFRGQRWAGGPTETQYF. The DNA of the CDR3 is TGTGCCAGCAGTTTTCGGGGGCAAAGATGGGCGGGAGGGCCGACGGAGACCCAGTACTTC.

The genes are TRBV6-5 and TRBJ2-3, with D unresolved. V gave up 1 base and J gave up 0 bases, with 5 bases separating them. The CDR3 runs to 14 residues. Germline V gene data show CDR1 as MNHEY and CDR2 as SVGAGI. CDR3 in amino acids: CASSYFGSTDTQYF. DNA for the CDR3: TGTGCCAGCAGTTACTTTGGGAGCACAGATACGCAGTATTTT.

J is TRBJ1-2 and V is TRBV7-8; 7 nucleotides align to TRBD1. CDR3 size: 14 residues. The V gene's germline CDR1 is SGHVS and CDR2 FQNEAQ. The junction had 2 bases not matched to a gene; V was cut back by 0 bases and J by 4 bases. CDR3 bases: TGTGCCAGCAGCTTAGCTGGACAGGCCTATGGCTACACCTTC. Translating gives CASSLAGQAYGYTF.

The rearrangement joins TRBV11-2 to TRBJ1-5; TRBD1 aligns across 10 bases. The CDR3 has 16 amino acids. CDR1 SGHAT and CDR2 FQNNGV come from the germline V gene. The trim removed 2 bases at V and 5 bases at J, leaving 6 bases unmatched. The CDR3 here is CASSLTRTGGHQPQHF. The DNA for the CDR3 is TGTGCCAGCAGCTTAACCCGGACAGGGGGGCATCAGCCCCAGCATTTT.

The CDR3 loop is CASSSLGLANEKLFF. CDR3 bases: TGTGCCAGCAGCTCCCTGGGGCTAGCTAATGAAAAACTGTTTTTT. The chain uses TRBV7-6 and TRBJ1-4, with D tentatively TRBD1 (5 bases). Germline CDR1 and CDR2: SGHVS and FNYEAQ. V lost 4 bases and J lost 3, with 12 bases in between. There are 15 residues in the CDR3.

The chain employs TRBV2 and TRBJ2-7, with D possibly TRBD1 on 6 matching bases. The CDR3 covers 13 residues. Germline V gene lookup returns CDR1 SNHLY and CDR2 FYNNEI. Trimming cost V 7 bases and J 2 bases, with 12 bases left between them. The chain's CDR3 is CASTWDTTYEQYF. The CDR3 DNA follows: TGTGCCAGCACTTGGGACACCACCTACGAGCAGTACTTC.

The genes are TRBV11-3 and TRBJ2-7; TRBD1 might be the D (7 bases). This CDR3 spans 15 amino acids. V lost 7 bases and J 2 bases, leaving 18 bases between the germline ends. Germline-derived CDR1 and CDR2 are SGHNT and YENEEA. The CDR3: CASTHGAGGTYEQYF. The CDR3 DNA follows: TGTGCCAGCACCCATGGGGCAGGGGGGACCTACGAGCAGTACTTC.

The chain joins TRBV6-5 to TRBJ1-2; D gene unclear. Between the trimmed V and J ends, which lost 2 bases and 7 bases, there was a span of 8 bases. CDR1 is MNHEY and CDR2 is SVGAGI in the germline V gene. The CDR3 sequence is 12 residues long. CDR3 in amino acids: CASSYEGGGYTF. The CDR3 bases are TGTGCCAGCAGTTACGAGGGAGGTGGCTACACCTTC.

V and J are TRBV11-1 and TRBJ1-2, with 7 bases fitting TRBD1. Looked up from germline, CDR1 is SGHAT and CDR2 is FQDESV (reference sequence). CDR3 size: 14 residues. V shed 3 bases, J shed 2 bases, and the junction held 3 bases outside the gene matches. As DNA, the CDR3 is TGTGCCAGCAGCTTCGGACAGGCCAACTATGGCTACACCTTC. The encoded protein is CASSFGQANYGYTF.

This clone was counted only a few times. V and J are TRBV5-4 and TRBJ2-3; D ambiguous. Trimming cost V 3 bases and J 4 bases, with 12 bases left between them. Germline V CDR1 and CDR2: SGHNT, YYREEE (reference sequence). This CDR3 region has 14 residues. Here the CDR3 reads CASSWSSGSDTQYF. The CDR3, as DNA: TGTGCCAGCAGCTGGTCCTCCGGGTCAGATACGCAGTATTTT.

CDR3 amino acids: CASSFRLAGGNEQFF. The CDR3, as DNA: TGTGCCAGCAGTTTTAGACTAGCGGGAGGCAATGAGCAGTTCTTC. The chain combines TRBV27 with TRBJ2-1; 13 bases align to TRBD2. Unmatched junction bases numbered 2, after V lost 3 bases and J lost 6 bases. The CDR3 extends over 15 amino acids. The germline gives CDR1 MNHEY, CDR2 SMNVEV (reference sequence).

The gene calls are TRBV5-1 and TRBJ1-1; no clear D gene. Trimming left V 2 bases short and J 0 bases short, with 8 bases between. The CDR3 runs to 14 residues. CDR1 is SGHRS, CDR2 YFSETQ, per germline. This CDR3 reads CASSLSGLNTEAFF. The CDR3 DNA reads TGCGCCAGCAGCTTAAGCGGTCTGAACACTGAAGCTTTCTTT.

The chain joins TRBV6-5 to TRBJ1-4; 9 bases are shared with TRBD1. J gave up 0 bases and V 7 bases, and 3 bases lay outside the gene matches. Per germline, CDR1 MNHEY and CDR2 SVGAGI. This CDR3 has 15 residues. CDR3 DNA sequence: TGTGCCAGCATAGGGACAGGGACAACTAATGAAAAACTGTTTTTT. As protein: CASIGTGTTNEKLFF.

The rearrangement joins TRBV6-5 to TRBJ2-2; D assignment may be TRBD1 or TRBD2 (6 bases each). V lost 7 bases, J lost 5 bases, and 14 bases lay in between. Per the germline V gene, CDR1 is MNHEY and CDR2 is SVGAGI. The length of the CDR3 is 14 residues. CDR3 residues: CASTPTGTTGELFF. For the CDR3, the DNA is TGTGCCAGCACACCCACAGGGACTACCGGGGAGCTGTTTTTT.

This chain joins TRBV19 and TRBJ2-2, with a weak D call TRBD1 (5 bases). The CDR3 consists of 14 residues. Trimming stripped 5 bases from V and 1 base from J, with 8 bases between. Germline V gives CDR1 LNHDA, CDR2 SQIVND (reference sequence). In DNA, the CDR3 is TGTGCCAGTAGTTTAGGACAGAACACCGGGGAGCTGTTTTTT. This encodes CASSLGQNTGELFF.

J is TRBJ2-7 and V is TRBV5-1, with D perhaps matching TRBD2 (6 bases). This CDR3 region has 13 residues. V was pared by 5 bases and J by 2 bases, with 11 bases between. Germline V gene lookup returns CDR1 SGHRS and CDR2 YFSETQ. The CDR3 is CASRGTATYEQYF. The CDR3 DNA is TGCGCCAGCAGGGGGACTGCAACCTACGAGCAGTACTTC.

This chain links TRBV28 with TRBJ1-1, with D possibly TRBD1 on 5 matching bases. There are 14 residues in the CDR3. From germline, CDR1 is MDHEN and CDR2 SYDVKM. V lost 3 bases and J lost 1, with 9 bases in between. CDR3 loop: CASSLVGQNTEAFF. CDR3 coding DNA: TGTGCCAGCAGTTTGGTGGGGCAGAACACTGAAGCTTTCTTT. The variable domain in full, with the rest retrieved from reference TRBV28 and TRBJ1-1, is DVKVTQSSRYLVKRTGEKVFLECVQDMDHENMFWYRQDPGLGLRLIYFSYDVKMKEKGDIPEGYSVSREKKERFSLILESASTNQTSMYLCASSLVGQNTEAFFGQGTRLTVV.

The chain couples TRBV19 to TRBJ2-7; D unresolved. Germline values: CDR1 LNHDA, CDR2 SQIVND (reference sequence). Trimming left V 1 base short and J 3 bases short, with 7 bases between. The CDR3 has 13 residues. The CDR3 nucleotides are TGTGCCAGTAGTATAGGGACCTTCTACGAGCAGTACTTC. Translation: CASSIGTFYEQYF.

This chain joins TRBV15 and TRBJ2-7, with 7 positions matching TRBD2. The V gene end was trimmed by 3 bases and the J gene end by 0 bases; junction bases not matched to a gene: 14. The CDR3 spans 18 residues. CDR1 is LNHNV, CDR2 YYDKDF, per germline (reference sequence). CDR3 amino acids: CATSSPPGRGTSSYEQYF. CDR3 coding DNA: TGTGCCACCAGCAGCCCACCAGGGCGGGGGACGAGCTCCTACGAGCAGTACTTC.

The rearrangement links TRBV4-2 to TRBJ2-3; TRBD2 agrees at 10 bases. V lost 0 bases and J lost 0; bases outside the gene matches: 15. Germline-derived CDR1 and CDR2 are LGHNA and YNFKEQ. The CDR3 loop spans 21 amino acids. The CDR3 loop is CASSQDFAAGGSSASTDTQYF. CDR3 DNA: TGTGCCAGCAGCCAAGATTTCGCAGCGGGGGGGTCCTCCGCTAGCACAGATACGCAGTATTTT.

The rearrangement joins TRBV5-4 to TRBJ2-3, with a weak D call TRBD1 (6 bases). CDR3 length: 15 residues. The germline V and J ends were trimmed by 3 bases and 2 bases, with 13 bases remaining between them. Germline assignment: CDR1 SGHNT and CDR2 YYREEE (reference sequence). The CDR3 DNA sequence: TGTGCCAGCAGCTACGGACAGAACCCCACAGATACGCAGTATTTT. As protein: CASSYGQNPTDTQYF.

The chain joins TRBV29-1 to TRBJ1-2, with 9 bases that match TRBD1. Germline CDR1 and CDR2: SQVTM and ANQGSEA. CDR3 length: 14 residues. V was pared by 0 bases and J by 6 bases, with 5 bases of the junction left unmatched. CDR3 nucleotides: TGCAGCGTTGAAGATCGGCACAGGGGGCATGGCTACACCTTC. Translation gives CSVEDRHRGHGYTF. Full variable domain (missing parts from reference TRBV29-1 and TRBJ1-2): SAVISQKPSRDICQRGTSLTIQCQVDSQVTMMFWYRQQPGQSLTLIATANQGSEATYESGFVIDKFPISRPNLTFSTLTVSNMSPEDSSIYLCSVEDRHRGHGYTFGSGTRLTVV.